This is a list of T cell receptor beta chains from one sample in a study of T cells in Graves' hyperthyroidism and ophthalmopathy. One entry per CDR3 protein results from TCRdb running MiXCR on the multiplex PCR reads. The profile shows a few hundred thousand distinct CDR3 sequences, approximately 14% of them singletons. The sample was blood. The receptors come from a woman aged 18 to 35 with Graves' hyperthyroidism. The CDR3 runs from the conserved cysteine through the conserved F or W. D genes are given only for firm matches. Size is stated for part of the rows, as once, few or many counts, or as a class when the clone is expanded.

D	V	J	size	DNA	CDR3
NA	TRBV2	TRBJ2-3	many	TGTGCCAGCAGTGAAAGCGGTACTGGCTCCGATACGCAGTATTTT	CASSESGTGSDTQYF
NA	TRBV5-1	TRBJ1-6	NA	TGCGCCAGCAGGGAGGGGTCATATAATTCACCCCTCCACTTT	CASREGSYNSPLHF
TRBD2	TRBV4-2	TRBJ2-1	NA	TGTGCCAGCAGCCAAGATCAGGATAGCGGGACTTACAATGAGCAGTTCTTC	CASSQDQDSGTYNEQFF
NA	TRBV9	TRBJ2-2	many	TGTGCCAGCAGCGGCGGGAACGCCGGGGAGCTGTTTTTT	CASSGGNAGELFF
NA	TRBV3-1	TRBJ2-3	NA	TGTGCCAGCAGCCAGGGAACTACGCAGTATTTT	CASSQGTTQYF
NA	TRBV28	TRBJ2-7	NA	TGTGCCAGCAGTTTGAATTCCATAGGGGCCTCCTACGAGCAGTACTTC	CASSLNSIGASYEQYF
NA	TRBV11-3	TRBJ2-3	many	TGTGCCAGCAGCCTTAACAGATGGGGGGACGGGACAGATACGCAGTATTTT	CASSLNRWGDGTDTQYF
NA	TRBV29-1	TRBJ1-1	many	TGCAGCGTTGAAGCCTCTGAAGCTTTCTTT	CSVEASEAFF
NA	TRBV9	TRBJ2-2	few	TGTGCCAGCAGCGTAGTTGGGGGCGCCGGGGAGCTGTTTTTT	CASSVVGGAGELFF
TRBD2	TRBV10-3	TRBJ2-2	few	TGTGCCACCTTGGGACTAGCGGGAGACAACACCGGGGAGCTGTTTTTT	CATLGLAGDNTGELFF
NA	TRBV9	TRBJ2-2	few	TGTGCCAGCAGCGTAGCTACTAGCAACACCGGGGAGCTGTTTTTT	CASSVATSNTGELFF
TRBD1	TRBV3-1	TRBJ1-2	many	TGTGCCAGCAGCCTCCAGGTAAGGGACAGGGGCGAAGACTATGGCTACACCTTC	CASSLQVRDRGEDYGYTF
NA	TRBV11-2	TRBJ1-2	NA	TGTGCCAGCAGCTTAGATCTCGAATCCGGCTACACCTTC	CASSLDLESGYTF
NA	TRBV11-2	TRBJ1-1	few	TGTGCCAGCAGCTTCATTACAGGAGGACGCGGGGCTTTCTTT	CASSFITGGRGAFF
TRBD1	TRBV2	TRBJ1-4	many	TGTGCCAGCAGTTTACAGGGGGCCGGTGAAAAACTGTTTTTT	CASSLQGAGEKLFF
NA	TRBV12-3/TRBV12-4	TRBJ2-5	many	TGTGCCAGCAGCCCGACACTAGTCGCCCAAGAGACCCAGTACTTC	CASSPTLVAQETQYF
TRBD2	TRBV11-1	TRBJ2-7	many	TGTGCCAGCAGCCTTCCGGGGGGAGGCTCCTACGAGCAGTACTTC	CASSLPGGGSYEQYF
NA	TRBV4-1	TRBJ2-7	many	TGCGCCAGCAGCTCTGGGAGTAGCGGAACCTACGAGCAGTACTTC	CASSSGSSGTYEQYF
TRBD2	TRBV4-1	TRBJ2-5	many	TGCGCCAGCAGCCAAGCTCCCGCCGGGACTAGCGTCCAAGAGACCCAGTACTTC	CASSQAPAGTSVQETQYF
NA	TRBV6-1	TRBJ1-2	few	TGTGCCAGCAGTGGGCTAGGACAGAGCTATGGCTACACCTTC	CASSGLGQSYGYTF
TRBD2	TRBV11-2	TRBJ2-5	many	TGTGCCAGCATCCCGGGGGAGGGGAGTCGGCAAGAGACCCAGTACTTC	CASIPGEGSRQETQYF
TRBD2	TRBV13	TRBJ2-6	few	TGTGCCAGCAGCAGACTAGCGGGGGGGTCCGGGGCCAACGTCCTGACTTTC	CASSRLAGGSGANVLTF
TRBD2	TRBV7-9	TRBJ2-5	many	TGTGCCAGCAGAGGACTAGCGGGGGGTGGAGAGACCCAGTACTTC	CASRGLAGGGETQYF
NA	TRBV18	TRBJ2-5	many	TGTGCCAGCCGAGGGACCCAGTACTTC	CASRGTQYF
NA	TRBV6-1	TRBJ1-2	many	TGTGCCAGCACCCCAGATGGGGGAGGGACCTATGGCTACACCTTC	CASTPDGGGTYGYTF
TRBD2	TRBV11-2	TRBJ2-7	few	TGTGCCAGCAGTCCCGGGACTAGCGGGTTCAATAGGTACGAGCAGTACTTC	CASSPGTSGFNRYEQYF
TRBD2	TRBV3-1	TRBJ2-1	few	TGTGCCAGCAGCCGAGACTCCTACGGACTAGCGGGGGGCGTCAATGAGCAGTTCTTC	CASSRDSYGLAGGVNEQFF
TRBD1	TRBV27	TRBJ2-1	NA	TGCGCCAGCAGCCACCCCGGGACAGGGGCCCATGGCAAGTCCTACAATGAGCAGTTCTTC	CASSHPGTGAHGKSYNEQFF
NA	TRBV27	TRBJ1-1	few	TGTGCCAGCAAGAGCGCAGGGAACACTGAAGCTTTCTTT	CASKSAGNTEAFF
TRBD2	TRBV3-1	TRBJ2-5	many	TGTGCCAGCAGCCAACGAGGGACTAGCGGGAGGGCCTCGTACTTC	CASSQRGTSGRASYF
TRBD1	TRBV20-1	TRBJ2-3	NA	TGCAGTGCTAGGGTACAGGGGGCAGATACGCAGTATTTT	CSARVQGADTQYF
NA	TRBV6-2/TRBV6-3	TRBJ1-5	few	TGTGCCAGCAGTTCCCGGATTTGGGATCAGCCCCAGCATTTT	CASSSRIWDQPQHF
TRBD1	TRBV15	TRBJ2-1	many	TGTGCCACCAGCAGAGAGACCGGGACAGGGTACAATGAGCAGTTCTTC	CATSRETGTGYNEQFF
TRBD2	TRBV9	TRBJ2-1	many	TGTGCCAGCAGCTCGCGACTAGCGGGGGGGCACCATGAGCAGTTCTTC	CASSSRLAGGHHEQFF
NA	TRBV6-1	TRBJ1-1	many	TGTGCCAGCCACAATGGGGGTTTGGCCACTGAAGCTTTCTTT	CASHNGGLATEAFF
NA	TRBV7-9	TRBJ2-2	few	TGTGCCAGCAGCTTTAGCGGGAACACCGGGGAGCTGTTTTTT	CASSFSGNTGELFF
NA	TRBV5-1	TRBJ2-7	many	TGCGCCAGCAGCCCCTACGTGGCAGGGAAGTACGAGCAGTACTTC	CASSPYVAGKYEQYF
NA	TRBV4-2	TRBJ2-2	NA	TGTGCCAGCAGCCAAGATTCTGAGTCCGGGGAGCTGTTTTTT	CASSQDSESGELFF
TRBD2	TRBV20-1	TRBJ2-7	once	TGCAGTGCTAGTTGGTTGCGAGCGGGACTATACGAGCAGTACTTC	CSASWLRAGLYEQYF
NA	TRBV19	TRBJ1-5	many	TGTGCCAGTAGCGAATGGCAGGGTCATCAGCCCCAGCATTTT	CASSEWQGHQPQHF
TRBD1	TRBV30	TRBJ1-5	few	TGTGCCTGGAGTCGTAGGGGACAGGTGGGGAATCAGCCCCAGCATTTT	CAWSRRGQVGNQPQHF
NA	TRBV11-2	TRBJ2-2	many	TGTGCCAGCACTGCAGCGAACACCGGGGAGCTGTTTTTT	CASTAANTGELFF
NA	TRBV20-1	TRBJ2-7	NA	TGCAGTGCTTTAGGTAACGGCGAGCAGTACTTC	CSALGNGEQYF
NA	TRBV15	TRBJ1-2	few	TGTGCCACCAGCGCAGGGACCTCGGCGTGGGACCATGGCTACACCTTC	CATSAGTSAWDHGYTF
NA	TRBV5-1	TRBJ2-7	many	TGCGCCAGCAGCTTGGAATTCGGCGGAGGAGACTACGAGCAGTACTTC	CASSLEFGGGDYEQYF
TRBD2	TRBV5-1	TRBJ2-3	many	TGCGCCAGCAAGCGGGAGGGCAGCACAGATACGCAGTATTTT	CASKREGSTDTQYF